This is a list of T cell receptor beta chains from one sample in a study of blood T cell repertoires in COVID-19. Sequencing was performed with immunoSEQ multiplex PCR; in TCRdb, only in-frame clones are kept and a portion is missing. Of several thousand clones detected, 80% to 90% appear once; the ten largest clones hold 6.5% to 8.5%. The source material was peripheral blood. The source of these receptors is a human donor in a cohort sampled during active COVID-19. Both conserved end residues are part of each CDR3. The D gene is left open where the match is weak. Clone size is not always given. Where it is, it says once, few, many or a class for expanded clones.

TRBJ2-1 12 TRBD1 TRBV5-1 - TGCGCCAGCAGCTGGGGACAGGGTGAGCAGTTCTTC CASSWGQGEQFF
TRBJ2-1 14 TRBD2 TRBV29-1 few TGCAGCGTTGATAGCGGGAGCGGGTACAATGAGCAGTTCTTC CSVDSGSGYNEQFF
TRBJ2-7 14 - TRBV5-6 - TGTGCCAGCACCACAGTACAGGGACACTACGAGCAGTACTTC CASTTVQGHYEQYF
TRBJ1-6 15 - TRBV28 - TGTGCCAGCAGTTCTTTCGACAGCCTCAATTCACCCCTCCACTTT CASSSFDSLNSPLHF
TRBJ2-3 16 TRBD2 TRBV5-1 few TGCGCCAGCAGCTCCGGGACTAGCGGGATTGAAGATACGCAGTATTTT CASSSGTSGIEDTQYF
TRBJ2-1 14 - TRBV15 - TGTGCCACCAGAACAGGGTACGGCTACAATGAGCAGTTCTTC CATRTGYGYNEQFF
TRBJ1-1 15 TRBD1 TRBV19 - TGTGCCAGTACCCCGGGACAGGGTTTATGGACTGAAGCTTTCTTT CASTPGQGLWTEAFF
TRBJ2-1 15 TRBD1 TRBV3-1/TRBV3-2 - TGTGCCAGCAGCCCAGGACAGGGTTTAATAAATGAGCAGTTCTTC CASSPGQGLINEQFF
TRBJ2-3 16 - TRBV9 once TGTGCCAGCAGCGTCTGGTCCAGCGGGCCCACAGATACGCAGTATTTT CASSVWSSGPTDTQYF
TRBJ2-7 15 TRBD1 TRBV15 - TGTGCCACCAGCAGAGAGGGGACAGGGTTCGACGAGCAGTACTTC CATSREGTGFDEQYF
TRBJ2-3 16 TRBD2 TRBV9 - TGTGCCAGCAGCGTAGAATCTAGCGGGGACACAGATACGCAGTATTTT CASSVESSGDTDTQYF
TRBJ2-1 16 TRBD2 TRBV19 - TGTGCCAGTAGTTTCGTCGCTAGCGGGTCCTACAATGAGCAGTTCTTC CASSFVASGSYNEQFF
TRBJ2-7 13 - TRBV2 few TGTGCCAGCAGTGAAACAGGTTCCTACGAGCAGTACTTC CASSETGSYEQYF
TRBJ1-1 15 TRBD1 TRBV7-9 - TGTGCCAGCAGCTTAGAGGACAGGGCCGACACTGAAGCTTTCTTT CASSLEDRADTEAFF
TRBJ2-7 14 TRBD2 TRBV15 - TGTGCCACCAGCAGGGAGGGGACTAGCCCATTGGTGTACTTC CATSREGTSPLVYF
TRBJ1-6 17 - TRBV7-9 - TGTGCCAGCAGCTTAGCGCCAGGGATCTACTCTATGGCACCCCTCCACTTT CASSLAPGIYSMAPLHF
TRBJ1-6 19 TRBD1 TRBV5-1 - TGCGCCAGCAGCTTGACAGGGGGCTCTCCCAGCTCCTATAATTCACCCCTCCACTTT CASSLTGGSPSSYNSPLHF
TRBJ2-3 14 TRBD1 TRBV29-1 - TGCAGCGTGGTCGTCCGGGACAGAACAGATACGCAGTATTTT CSVVVRDRTDTQYF
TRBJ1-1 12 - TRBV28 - TGTGCCAGCAGTAGGACAGTTTCTGAAGCTTTCTTT CASSRTVSEAFF
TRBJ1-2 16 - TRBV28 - TGTGCCAGCAGTTTGTCGGGCGGACATCTCGGCTATGGCTACACCTTC CASSLSGGHLGYGYTF
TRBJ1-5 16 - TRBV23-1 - TGCGCCAGCCGAACCGGGACACCTACCCAAAATCAGCCCCAGCATTTT CASRTGTPTQNQPQHF
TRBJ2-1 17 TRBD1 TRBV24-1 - TGTGCCACCAGTGACCACGGGCAGGGGGATTCCTACAATGAGCAGTTCTTC CATSDHGQGDSYNEQFF
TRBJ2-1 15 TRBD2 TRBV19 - TGTGCCAGTAGCAGACTAGCGGGGGCATACAATGAGCAGTTCTTC CASSRLAGAYNEQFF
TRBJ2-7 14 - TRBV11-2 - TGTGCCAGCAGCTTAGTATCGAGCGGGTACGAGCAGTACTTC CASSLVSSGYEQYF
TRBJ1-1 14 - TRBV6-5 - TGTGCCAGCAAGAAAGGGGTCCTGAACACTGAAGCTTTCTTT CASKKGVLNTEAFF
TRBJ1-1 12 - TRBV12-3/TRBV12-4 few TGTGCCAGCAGTTTCTGGCCAGGTGAAGCTTTCTTT CASSFWPGEAFF
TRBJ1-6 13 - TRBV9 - TGTGCCAGCAGCGTAATGGGGGGAGGTCCCCTCCACTTT CASSVMGGGPLHF
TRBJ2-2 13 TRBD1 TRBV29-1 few TGCAGCGTTGTTGGACAGGGGAACGGGGAGCTGTTTTTT CSVVGQGNGELFF
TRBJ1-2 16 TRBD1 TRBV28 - TGTGCCAGCAGTTTACCGCCCGGGGGACAGAACTATGGCTACACCTTC CASSLPPGGQNYGYTF
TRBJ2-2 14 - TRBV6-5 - TGTGCCAGCAGTTACGACATAAACAGCGGGGAGCTGTTTTTT CASSYDINSGELFF
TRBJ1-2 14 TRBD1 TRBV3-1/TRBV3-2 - TGTGCCAGCAGCCAGAGGGGACAGTTCTATGGCTACACCTTC CASSQRGQFYGYTF
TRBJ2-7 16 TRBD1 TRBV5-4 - TGTGCCAGCAGCTCGGACAGGGGGCTATCAGTATACGAGCAGTACTTC CASSSDRGLSVYEQYF
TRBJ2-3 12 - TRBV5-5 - TGTGCCAGCAGCTCCAGGCCAGATACGCAGTATTTT CASSSRPDTQYF
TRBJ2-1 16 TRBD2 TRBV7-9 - TGTGCCAGCAGCTCCACGGGACTAGCGGGAGTGAATGAGCAGTTCTTC CASSSTGLAGVNEQFF
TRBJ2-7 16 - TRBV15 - TGTGCCACCAGCAGCGAGTGGGACTCCAGCTCCTACGAGCAGTACTTC CATSSEWDSSSYEQYF
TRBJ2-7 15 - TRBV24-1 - TGTGCCACCAGTGACCCAACCGGGGGAAACTACGAGCAGTACTTC CATSDPTGGNYEQYF
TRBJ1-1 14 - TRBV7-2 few TGTGCCAGCAGCTTGCTAGGGGCGAACACTGAAGCTTTCTTT CASSLLGANTEAFF
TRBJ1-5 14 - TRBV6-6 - TGTGCCAGCAGTTACCCCGAGAGCGATCAGCCCCAGCATTTT CASSYPESDQPQHF
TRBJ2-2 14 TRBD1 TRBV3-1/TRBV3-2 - TGTGCCAGCAGCCCGACAGGGGGGCGCGGGGAGCTGTTTTTT CASSPTGGRGELFF
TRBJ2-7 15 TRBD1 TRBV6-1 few TGTGCCAGCAGTGAAGCTTGGGGACAGCTTTACGAGCAGTACTTC CASSEAWGQLYEQYF
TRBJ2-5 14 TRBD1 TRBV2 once TGTGCCAGCACGGACAGGGGGCTCCAAGAGACCCAGTACTTC CASTDRGLQETQYF
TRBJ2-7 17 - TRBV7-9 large TGTGCCAGCAGCTCCCTAGACGGAACTGACCCCTCCTACGAGCAGTACTTC CASSSLDGTDPSYEQYF
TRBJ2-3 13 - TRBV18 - TGTGCCAGCTCTGGACAGAGCACAGATACGCAGTATTTT CASSGQSTDTQYF
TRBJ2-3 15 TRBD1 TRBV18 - TGTGCCAGCGCACGGGACAGGGCTTCTGGAGATACGCAGTATTTT CASARDRASGDTQYF
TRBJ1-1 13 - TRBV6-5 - TGTGCCAGCAGACGGGGGGGTTACCCTGAAGCTTTCTTT CASRRGGYPEAFF
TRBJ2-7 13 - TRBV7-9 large TGTGCCAGCAGCTCCAGGTTATCCTACGAGCAGTACTTC CASSSRLSYEQYF
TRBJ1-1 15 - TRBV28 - TGTGCCAGCAGTTTAACGCGGCCAACGAACACTGAAGCTTTCTTT CASSLTRPTNTEAFF
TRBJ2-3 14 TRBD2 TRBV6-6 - TGTGCCAGCACCGGGACTAGCGGCACAGATACGCAGTATTTT CASTGTSGTDTQYF
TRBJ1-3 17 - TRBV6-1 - TGTGCCAGCAGTGAAGATTACCCGGGGGGCTCTGGAAACACCATATATTTT CASSEDYPGGSGNTIYF
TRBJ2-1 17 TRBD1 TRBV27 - TGTGCCAGCAGTCAAGAACTACAGGGGGGCCCCTACAATGAGCAGTTCTTC CASSQELQGGPYNEQFF